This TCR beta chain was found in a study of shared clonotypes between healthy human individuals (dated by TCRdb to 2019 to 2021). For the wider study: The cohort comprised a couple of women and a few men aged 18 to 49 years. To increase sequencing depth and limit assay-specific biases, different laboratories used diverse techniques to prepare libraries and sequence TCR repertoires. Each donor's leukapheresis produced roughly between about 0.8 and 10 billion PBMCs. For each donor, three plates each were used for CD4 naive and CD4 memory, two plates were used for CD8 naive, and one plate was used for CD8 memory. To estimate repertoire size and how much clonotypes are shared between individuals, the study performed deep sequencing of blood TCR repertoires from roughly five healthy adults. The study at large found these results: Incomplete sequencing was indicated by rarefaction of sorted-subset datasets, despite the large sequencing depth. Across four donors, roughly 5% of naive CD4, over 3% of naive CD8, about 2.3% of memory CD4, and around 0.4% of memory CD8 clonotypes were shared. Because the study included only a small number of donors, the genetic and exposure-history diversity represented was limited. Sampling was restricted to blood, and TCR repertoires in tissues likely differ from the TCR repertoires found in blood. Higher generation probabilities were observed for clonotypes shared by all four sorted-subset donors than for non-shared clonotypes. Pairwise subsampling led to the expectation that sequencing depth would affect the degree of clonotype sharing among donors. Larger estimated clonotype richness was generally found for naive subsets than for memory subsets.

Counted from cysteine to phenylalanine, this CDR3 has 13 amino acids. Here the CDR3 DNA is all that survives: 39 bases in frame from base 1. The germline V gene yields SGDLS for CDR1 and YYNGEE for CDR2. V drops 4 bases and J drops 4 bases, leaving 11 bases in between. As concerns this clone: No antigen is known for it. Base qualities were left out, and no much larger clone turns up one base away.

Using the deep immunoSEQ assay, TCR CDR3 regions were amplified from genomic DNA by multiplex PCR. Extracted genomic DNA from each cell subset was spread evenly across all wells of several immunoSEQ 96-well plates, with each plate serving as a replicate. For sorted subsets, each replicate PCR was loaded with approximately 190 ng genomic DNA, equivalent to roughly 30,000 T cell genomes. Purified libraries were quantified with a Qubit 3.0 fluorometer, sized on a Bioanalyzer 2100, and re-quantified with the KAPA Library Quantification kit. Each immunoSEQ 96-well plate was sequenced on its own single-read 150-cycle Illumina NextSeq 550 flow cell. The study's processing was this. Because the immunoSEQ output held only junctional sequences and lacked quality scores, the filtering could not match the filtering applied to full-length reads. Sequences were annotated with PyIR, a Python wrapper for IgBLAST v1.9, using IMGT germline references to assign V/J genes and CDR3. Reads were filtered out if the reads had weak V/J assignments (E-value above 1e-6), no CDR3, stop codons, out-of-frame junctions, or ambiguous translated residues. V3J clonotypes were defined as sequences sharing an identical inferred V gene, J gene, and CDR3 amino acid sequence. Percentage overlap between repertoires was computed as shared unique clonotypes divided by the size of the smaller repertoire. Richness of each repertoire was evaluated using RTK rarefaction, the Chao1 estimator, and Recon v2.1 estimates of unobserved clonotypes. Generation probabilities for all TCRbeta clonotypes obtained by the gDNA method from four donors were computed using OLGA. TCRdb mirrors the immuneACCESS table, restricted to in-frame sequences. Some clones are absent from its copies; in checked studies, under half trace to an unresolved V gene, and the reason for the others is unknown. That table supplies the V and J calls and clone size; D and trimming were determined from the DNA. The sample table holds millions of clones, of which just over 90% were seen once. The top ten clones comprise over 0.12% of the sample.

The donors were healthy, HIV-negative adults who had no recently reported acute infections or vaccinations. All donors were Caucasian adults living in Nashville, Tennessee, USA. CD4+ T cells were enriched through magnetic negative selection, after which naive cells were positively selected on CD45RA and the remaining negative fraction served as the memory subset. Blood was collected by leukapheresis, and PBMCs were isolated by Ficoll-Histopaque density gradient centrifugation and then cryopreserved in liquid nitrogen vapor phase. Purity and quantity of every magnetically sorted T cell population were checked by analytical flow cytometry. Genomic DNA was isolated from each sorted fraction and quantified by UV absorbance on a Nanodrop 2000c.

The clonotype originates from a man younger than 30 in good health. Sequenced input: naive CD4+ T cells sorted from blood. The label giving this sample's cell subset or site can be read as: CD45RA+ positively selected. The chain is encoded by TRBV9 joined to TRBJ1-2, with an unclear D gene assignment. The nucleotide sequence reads TGTGCCAGCAGCACTACACCACTCTATGGCTACACCTTC. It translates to CASSTTPLYGYTF. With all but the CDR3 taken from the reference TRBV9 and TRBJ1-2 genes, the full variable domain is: DSGVTQTPKHLITATGQRVTLRCSPRSGDLSVYWYQQSLDQGLQFLIQYYNGEERAKGNILERFSAQQFPDLHSELNLSSLELGDSALYFCASSTTPLYGYTFGSGTRLTVV.